This T cell receptor (beta chain) came from a study of blood T cell repertoires in COVID-19. Sequencing was performed with immunoSEQ multiplex PCR; in TCRdb, only in-frame clones are kept and a portion is missing. The data contain 200,000 to 250,000 clones, approximately 90% of them singletons. The CDR3 is 15 residues long. V lost 3 bases to trimming and J lost 4 bases, with 12 bases between them. The germline CDR1 and CDR2 sequences are MNHEY and SVGEGT. The V gene is TRBV6-2 or TRBV6-3, the J gene TRBJ2-2; a possible D gene is TRBD1 (6 bases). The sequencing input was peripheral blood. The TCR was taken from a woman in her twenties or thirties with COVID-19, enrolled during active disease. As DNA, the CDR3 is TGTGCCAGCAGTTATCAGGGGTCGGTCACCGGGGAGCTGTTTTTT. Its protein product is CASSYQGSVTGELFF.